The 29 T cell receptor beta chains below were found in one sample sequenced in a study of shared clonotypes between healthy human individuals. Sequenced by immunoSEQ multiplex PCR; TCRdb stores in-frame clones only, minus some. The table lists some 2.1 million clones, approximately 95% of them singletons. CD45RO-negative, CCR7-selected cells formed the naive CD8 fraction, which excluded terminally differentiated effector memory CD45RA+ cells. Sequencing used naive CD8+ T cells sorted from blood. These receptors were collected from a man younger than 30 in good health.

V gene TRBV15 combines with J gene TRBJ1-5; D ambiguous. Trimming removed 1 base from V and 8 bases from J, with 15 bases in between. The CDR3 extends over 15 amino acids. Germline V gene sequence: CDR1 LNHNV, CDR2 YYDKDF (reference sequence). CDR3 amino acids: CATSRVRQAGEPQHF. The DNA of the CDR3 is TGTGCCACCAGCAGAGTACGGCAGGCTGGAGAGCCCCAGCATTTT.

Concerning this clone itself: At the DNA level, this CDR3 is encoded by other sequences in the same sample as well. The V and J genes are TRBV4-1 and TRBJ1-4; TRBD1 matches 9 bases. The CDR3 covers 14 residues. J gave up 8 bases and V 4 bases, and 5 bases lay outside the gene matches. Per germline, CDR1 MGHRA and CDR2 YSYEKL. The CDR3: CASSPRDRDEKLFF. In DNA form, the CDR3 reads TGCGCCAGCAGCCCCCGGGACAGGGACGAAAAACTGTTTTTT.

The genes are TRBV7-9 and TRBJ2-7; D is undetermined. Germline CDR1 SEHNR, CDR2 FQNEAQ (reference sequence). V gave up 4 bases and J gave up 4 bases, with 11 bases separating them. The CDR3 sequence is 13 residues long. CDR3 sequence: CASSSPDGYEQYF. Written as DNA, the CDR3 is TGTGCCAGCAGCTCCCCGGACGGTTACGAGCAGTACTTC.

V gene TRBV5-6 combines with J gene TRBJ1-1, with D possibly matching TRBD1 (5 bases). The V and J ends lost 0 bases and 1 base respectively, with 7 bases between them. The CDR3 runs 14 residues. CDR1 and CDR2 (germline): SGHDT, YYEEEE. The CDR3 DNA reads as TGTGCCAGCAGCTTGGTGACAGCGAACACTGAAGCTTTCTTT. It translates to CASSLVTANTEAFF.

This chain joins TRBV19 and TRBJ1-5; D gene ambiguous. Trimming left V 3 bases short and J 0 bases short, with 9 bases between. The CDR3 has 15 residues. The germline CDR1 and CDR2 sequences are LNHDA and SQIVND (reference sequence). The CDR3 sequence: CASSMAAYSNQPQHF. CDR3 DNA: TGTGCCAGTAGTATGGCGGCTTATAGCAATCAGCCCCAGCATTTT.

Remarks on this clone: Distinct nucleotide sequences in the sample also encode this CDR3. The genes are TRBV5-1 and TRBJ1-1, with 7 bases aligning to TRBD1. Trimming removed 3 bases from V and 0 bases from J; junction bases left unmatched: 2. The CDR3 is 14 amino acids. Germline values: CDR1 SGHRS, CDR2 YFSETQ. The CDR3: CASSWTGMNTEAFF. The CDR3 DNA reads TGCGCCAGCAGCTGGACAGGAATGAACACTGAAGCTTTCTTT.

V usage is TRBV9 and J usage is TRBJ2-7; 7 nucleotides align to TRBD2. Germline lookup yields CDR1 SGDLS and CDR2 YYNGEE. This CDR3 has 16 residues. The ends lost 0 bases at V and 5 bases at J; junction bases unmatched: 11. CDR3 sequence reads: CASSVGTLGGSHEQYF. The CDR3 nucleotides read TGTGCCAGCAGCGTAGGGACCCTGGGAGGGAGCCACGAGCAGTACTTC.

In DNA, the CDR3 is TGTGCCAGCAGCACCCTCGACTACCCTGGCACAGATACGCAGTATTTT. Encoded protein: CASSTLDYPGTDTQYF. The rearrangement links TRBV28 to TRBJ2-3; D is perhaps TRBD2 (5 bases). V was trimmed by 6 bases and J by 1 base, leaving 17 bases between them. The germline CDR1 and CDR2 sequences are MDHEN and SYDVKM. The CDR3 covers 16 residues.

The J gene is TRBJ2-1, the V gene TRBV5-1; D may be TRBD2 (6 bases). The CDR3 length is 16 residues. Per the germline V gene, CDR1 is SGHRS and CDR2 is YFSETQ. V lost 4 bases and J 0 bases, leaving 14 bases between the germline ends. The CDR3 spells CASSQTGVSSYNEQFF. For the CDR3, the DNA is TGCGCCAGCAGCCAGACGGGGGTCAGCTCCTACAATGAGCAGTTCTTC.

This clone appeared a few times. The same CDR3 arises from other DNA sequences in this sample as well. The chain has TRBV5-5 and TRBJ1-1; no clear D. The CDR3 runs 13 residues. Germline CDR1 and CDR2: SGHKS and YYEKEE (reference sequence). V was pared by 1 base and J by 1 base, with 5 bases between. The CDR3 reads CASSLWGNTEAFF. Written as DNA, the CDR3 is TGTGCCAGCAGCTTGTGGGGGAACACTGAAGCTTTCTTT.

The chain couples TRBV13 to TRBJ2-6, with 10 bases fitting TRBD2. After removal of 1 base from V and 2 bases from J, the junction contained 2 bases not matched to a gene. The CDR3 has 17 residues. Germline V gene sequence: CDR1 PRHDT, CDR2 FYEKMQ (reference sequence). For the CDR3, the DNA is TGTGCCAGCAGCTTAGTCACTAGCGGGGCTGGGGCCAACGTCCTGACTTTC. Protein sequence: CASSLVTSGAGANVLTF.

The chain couples TRBV9 to TRBJ1-4; 7 bases are shared with TRBD1. The J segment lost 3 bases and the V segment lost 3 bases, leaving 2 bases of the junction unmatched. The length of the CDR3 is 14 residues. CDR1 SGDLS and CDR2 YYNGEE come from the germline V gene. The DNA for the CDR3 is TGTGCCAGCAGCGCGACAGGGCCTAATGAAAAACTGTTTTTT. It encodes CASSATGPNEKLFF. Full variable domain (remainder filled in from reference TRBV9 and TRBJ1-4): DSGVTQTPKHLITATGQRVTLRCSPRSGDLSVYWYQQSLDQGLQFLIQYYNGEERAKGNILERFSAQQFPDLHSELNLSSLELGDSALYFCASSATGPNEKLFFGSGTQLSVL.

In DNA, the CDR3 is TGCGCCAGCAGCCAAGAGGGACGGCCCAACTATGGCTACACCTTC. Translated, it gives CASSQEGRPNYGYTF. The chain couples TRBV4-1 to TRBJ1-2; D perhaps matches TRBD1 (5 bases). CDR3 length: 15 residues. Trimming took off 0 bases at V and 2 bases at J, with 10 bases between the two ends. The germline gives CDR1 MGHRA, CDR2 YSYEKL.

The chain recombines TRBV11-2 with TRBJ2-3, with 7 bases matching TRBD2. V lost 0 bases and J lost 4; bases outside the gene matches: 7. There are 16 residues in the CDR3. Per germline, CDR1 SGHAT and CDR2 FQNNGV. CDR3 in amino acids: CASSLETGLVPDTQYF. CDR3 DNA sequence: TGTGCCAGCAGCTTAGAAACTGGACTAGTACCAGATACGCAGTATTTT.

The rearrangement links TRBV2 to TRBJ1-2; 7 positions match TRBD1. The CDR3 extends over 16 amino acids. Germline trimming cut 5 bases from V and 1 base from J; bases unmatched to any gene: 10. The germline V gene has CDR1 SNHLY and CDR2 FYNNEI. The CDR3 protein is CASSRTRDRDNYGYTF. The CDR3 region has the DNA TGTGCCAGCAGTCGCACACGGGACAGAGATAACTATGGCTACACCTTC.

In its sample, this clone was seen once. The V and J genes are TRBV5-6 and TRBJ2-7; TRBD2 agrees at 11 bases. This CDR3 has 16 residues. Looked up from germline, CDR1 is SGHDT and CDR2 is YYEEEE. Unmatched junction bases numbered 3, after V lost 1 base and J lost 0 bases. The CDR3: CASSLLTSGSSYEQYF. As DNA, the CDR3 is TGTGCCAGCAGCTTGCTAACTAGCGGGAGCTCCTACGAGCAGTACTTC.

The rearrangement links TRBV7-8 to TRBJ2-7; TRBD2 might be the D (6 bases). The germline V gene encodes CDR1 SGHVS and CDR2 FQNEAQ. The V gene lost 11 bases and the J gene lost 0 bases, with 20 bases spanning the gap. The CDR3 length is 15 residues. The chain's CDR3 is CAVHPLASSSYEQYF. The CDR3 DNA sequence: TGTGCCGTCCATCCTCTAGCGTCTAGCTCCTACGAGCAGTACTTC.

The chain has TRBV2 and TRBJ2-3; TRBD1 matches at 10 bases. CDR3 size: 14 residues. Trimming cost V 10 bases and J 4 bases; bases outside gene matches: 8. Germline V CDR1 and CDR2: SNHLY, FYNNEI. CDR3 DNA sequence: TGTGCCACGGGGGGGACAGGGGCCCCAGATACGCAGTATTTT. It codes for CATGGTGAPDTQYF.

The chain couples TRBV4-3 to TRBJ2-2; D perhaps matches TRBD1 (6 bases). The CDR3 is made up of 16 amino acids. Germline V gene lookup returns CDR1 LGHNA and CDR2 YSLEER. V was pared by 3 bases and J by 2 bases, with 13 bases between. Here the CDR3 DNA reads TGCGCCAGCAGCCATGGGGGCGCGGTTAACACCGGGGAGCTGTTTTTT. This encodes CASSHGGAVNTGELFF.

The rearrangement uses TRBV2 and TRBJ2-3; tentative D call: TRBD2 (6 bases). The V and J ends lost 2 bases and 2 bases respectively, with 20 bases between them. From germline, CDR1 is SNHLY and CDR2 FYNNEI. The CDR3 loop spans 18 amino acids. The CDR3 loop is CASSESKWRGFDTDTQYF. Written as DNA, the CDR3 is TGTGCCAGCAGTGAATCAAAGTGGCGGGGTTTTGACACAGATACGCAGTATTTT.

The chain links TRBV5-1 to TRBJ1-2; 8 bases align to TRBD1. Germline V lookup: CDR1 SGHRS, CDR2 YFSETQ. With V trimmed by 1 base and J by 2 bases, 10 bases remained unmatched. The CDR3 consists of 17 residues. The CDR3 protein is CASSLSQGAPANYGYTF. Here the CDR3 DNA reads TGCGCCAGCAGCTTGTCCCAGGGGGCTCCGGCGAACTATGGCTACACCTTC. Looking up the rest from reference TRBV5-1 and TRBJ1-2 gives the full variable domain: KAGVTQTPRYLIKTRGQQVTLSCSPISGHRSVSWYQQTPGQGLQFLFEYFSETQRNKGNFPGRFSGRQFSNSRSEMNVSTLELGDSALYLCASSLSQGAPANYGYTFGSGTRLTVV.

As concerns this clone: This specimen includes other DNA sequences encoding the same CDR3. The chain uses TRBV9 and TRBJ1-5, with D uncertain. V was pared by 0 bases and J by 0 bases, with 4 bases between. CDR3 size: 14 residues. CDR1 and CDR2 (germline): SGDLS, YYNGEE. The CDR3 DNA reads TGTGCCAGCAGCGTAGGGGGTAGCAATCAGCCCCAGCATTTT. It codes for CASSVGGSNQPQHF.

This clone was counted between two and nine times. The chain combines TRBV5-4 with TRBJ2-7; 7 bases map to TRBD1. The J segment lost 0 bases and the V segment lost 4 bases, leaving 7 bases of the junction unmatched. CDR3 size: 15 residues. The germline CDR1 and CDR2 sequences are SGHNT and YYREEE (reference sequence). The CDR3 nucleotides read TGTGCCAGCAGCGGCACCGGGACAGACTCCTACGAGCAGTACTTC. Translation gives CASSGTGTDSYEQYF.

The gene calls are TRBV25-1 and TRBJ1-6; weak D call: TRBD1 (6 bases). CDR1 and CDR2 from the germline V gene are MGHDK and SYGVNS. This CDR3 has 15 residues. V was clipped by 1 base and J by 8 bases, with 12 bases between them. The CDR3 bases are TGTGCCAGCAGTGAATTTTGGGGGCAGGATTCACCCCTCCACTTT. Translated: CASSEFWGQDSPLHF.

The sample holds one count of this clone. The chain has TRBV27 and TRBJ1-2; tentatively, D is TRBD1 (5 bases). Germline assignment: CDR1 MNHEY and CDR2 SMNVEV (reference sequence). The CDR3 is made up of 13 amino acids. The V gene lost 5 bases and the J gene lost 0 bases, with 7 bases spanning the gap. The CDR3 DNA is TGTGCCAGCAGTCCGACAGCTAACTATGGCTACACCTTC. Its protein is CASSPTANYGYTF.

J is TRBJ2-7 and V is TRBV5-4; D is unclear. The CDR3 contains 12 residues. Germline V gene sequence: CDR1 SGHNT, CDR2 YYREEE (reference sequence). The V end lost 5 bases, the J end lost 0 bases, and 6 bases lay between the germline ends. CDR3 in amino acids: CASSSHSYEQYF. The CDR3 region has the DNA TGTGCCAGCAGTTCACACTCCTACGAGCAGTACTTC. Variable domain in full (rest from reference TRBV5-4 and TRBJ2-7): ETGVTQSPTHLIKTRGQQVTLRCSSQSGHNTVSWYQQALGQGPQFIFQYYREEENGRGNFPPRFSGLQFPNYSSELNVNALELDDSALYLCASSSHSYEQYFGPGTRLTVT.

This chain joins TRBV5-1 and TRBJ1-2; D not certain. Trimming pared 2 bases from V and 4 bases from J, leaving 15 bases between. This CDR3 region has 15 residues. Germline CDR1 reads SGHRS; CDR2 reads YFSETQ. The CDR3 reads CASSFDGPLSYGYTF. As DNA, the CDR3 is TGCGCCAGCAGCTTCGACGGACCTCTTTCCTATGGCTACACCTTC.

This chain uses TRBV4-2 with TRBJ2-7; D possibly corresponds to TRBD2 (5 bases). The CDR3 is 15 residues long. Germline assignment: CDR1 LGHNA and CDR2 YNFKEQ. V lost 4 bases and J lost 4, with 17 bases in between. For the CDR3, the DNA is TGTGCCAGCAGCCGCCTCCCCGGGGAGACTTACGAGCAGTACTTC. It yields the protein CASSRLPGETYEQYF.

A single count supports this clone. The chain recombines TRBV27 with TRBJ2-3; D call uncertain. CDR3 length: 15 residues. Germline values: CDR1 MNHEY, CDR2 SMNVEV (reference sequence). V lost 2 bases to trimming and J lost 3 bases, with 12 bases between them. The CDR3 DNA follows: TGTGCCAGCAGTTTAGACTTCCTCGAGACAGATACGCAGTATTTT. The encoded protein is CASSLDFLETDTQYF.